The clone carrying this T cell receptor (beta chain) was detected many times. Trimming left V 0 bases short and J 8 bases short, with 9 bases between. The germline V gene has CDR1 SGHRS and CDR2 YFSETQ. This CDR3 region has 13 residues. The team produced cDNA through 5'RACE using 10-nucleotide random UMIs. TCRdb independently ran MiXCR on the 5' RACE reads; one entry per CDR3 protein. The sample includes 40,000 to 50,000 distinct CDR3 sequences, 2% to 3% of them seen just once. The source of the sample is a study of neurological immune-mediated disorders. This TCR derives from a man aged 25-40 years with multiple sclerosis. This chain joins TRBV5-1 and TRBJ2-1, with D unresolved. The material sequenced was PBMCs. DNA for the CDR3: TGCGCCAGCAGCTTGGCCCCTTTAGATGAGCAGTTCTTC. It codes for CASSLAPLDEQFF.